A selection of T cell receptor beta chains follows, all from one sample in a study of cytomegalovirus exposure and HLA in healthy donors. Profiled with immunoSEQ multiplex PCR; TCRdb holds only in-frame clones, not every one. The sample comprises under 200,000 clones, roughly 90% of which are singletons, and roughly 0.32% rests with the top ten. Sample: PBMCs. The origin of the receptors is a young woman in good health and CMV-seronegative. CDR3s include the opening cysteine and the closing phenylalanine or tryptophan. D genes are given only for firm matches. Expanded clones are given a class, and other clones once, few, many or no size at all.

DNA: TGTGCCAGCAGTCCGGGGATCCGAAACATTCAGTACTTC; CDR3: CASSPGIRNIQYF; V: TRBV28; length: 13; size: .; D: .; J: TRBJ2-4
DNA: TGTGCCAGCAGATATGGACAGTCCTCACTGATTGAAGCTTTCTTT; CDR3: CASRYGQSSLIEAFF; V: TRBV28; length: 15; size: once; D: .; J: TRBJ1-1
DNA: TGTGCCAGCAGCTTAGGATTGGGGGGTAATGAGCAGTTCTTC; CDR3: CASSLGLGGNEQFF; V: TRBV7-2; length: 14; size: .; D: .; J: TRBJ2-1
DNA: TGTGCCAGCAGCCAAGGGGGCGCAGGAGAGAATCAGCCCCAGCATTTT; CDR3: CASSQGGAGENQPQHF; V: TRBV7-2; length: 16; size: once; D: TRBD1; J: TRBJ1-5
DNA: TGCGCCAGCAGCTTGGACGGGGTGAACTCTGGAAACACCATATATTTT; CDR3: CASSLDGVNSGNTIYF; V: TRBV5-1; length: 16; size: .; D: .; J: TRBJ1-3
DNA: TGTGCCAGCAGCTTAGGGACACTCTACGAGCAGTACTTC; CDR3: CASSLGTLYEQYF; V: TRBV7-2; length: 13; size: once; D: .; J: TRBJ2-7
DNA: TGCGCCAGCAGCCAAGGGCCGGGATTTTATGAGCAGTTCTTC; CDR3: CASSQGPGFYEQFF; V: TRBV4-1; length: 14; size: .; D: .; J: TRBJ2-1
DNA: TGTGCCAGCAGCCTAGCGGGGGGGAGGTTAGACGAGCAGTACTTC; CDR3: CASSLAGGRLDEQYF; V: TRBV7-9; length: 15; size: .; D: TRBD2; J: TRBJ2-7
DNA: TGCGCCAGCAGCTTGGGGGACAGAGACACAGATACGCAGTATTTT; CDR3: CASSLGDRDTDTQYF; V: TRBV5-1; length: 15; size: .; D: TRBD1; J: TRBJ2-3
DNA: TGTGCCAGCACCTTGTATGGCACAAACGAGCAGTACTTC; CDR3: CASTLYGTNEQYF; V: TRBV5-4; length: 13; size: .; D: .; J: TRBJ2-7
DNA: TGTGCCAGCAGCTTGGGGACTAAGGGTATGACAGAGACCCAGTACTTC; CDR3: CASSLGTKGMTETQYF; V: TRBV7-9; length: 16; size: .; D: TRBD2; J: TRBJ2-5
DNA: TGTGCCACGGGTGGCGGGGGGCCGACCCAGTACTTC; CDR3: CATGGGGPTQYF; V: TRBV27; length: 12; size: few; D: TRBD2; J: TRBJ2-5
DNA: TGTGCCAGCAGTTCCTGGACTCGCTCCAGTAATGAGCAGTTCTTC; CDR3: CASSSWTRSSNEQFF; V: TRBV6-6; length: 15; size: .; D: .; J: TRBJ2-1
DNA: TGTGCCAGCGTCCAGGGAACGAACACTGAAGCTTTCTTT; CDR3: CASVQGTNTEAFF; V: TRBV28; length: 13; size: .; D: .; J: TRBJ1-1
DNA: TGTGCCAACCCGACAGCTAACTATGGCTACACCTTC; CDR3: CANPTANYGYTF; V: TRBV2; length: 12; size: .; D: .; J: TRBJ1-2
DNA: TGTGCCAGCAGTGTAGGACTGCCCGGGGAGCTGTTTTTT; CDR3: CASSVGLPGELFF; V: TRBV6-1; length: 13; size: few; D: .; J: TRBJ2-2
DNA: TGTGCCAGCAGTTTTTCCGGGACTAGCGGGGCCGGGGAGCAGTTCTTC; CDR3: CASSFSGTSGAGEQFF; V: TRBV6-6; length: 16; size: .; D: TRBD2; J: TRBJ2-1
DNA: TGTGCCAGCAGCCCCCAGGGAGGCTATGAGCAGTTCTTC; CDR3: CASSPQGGYEQFF; V: TRBV4-2; length: 13; size: .; D: .; J: TRBJ2-1
DNA: TGTGCCAGCAGCGTTAGCGGGTTTGACAATGAGCAGTTCTTC; CDR3: CASSVSGFDNEQFF; V: TRBV6-4; length: 14; size: .; D: TRBD2; J: TRBJ2-1
DNA: TGCGCCAGCAGCCCGGGACTAGCGGGGCCTCACGAGCAGTACTTC; CDR3: CASSPGLAGPHEQYF; V: TRBV5-1; length: 15; size: .; D: TRBD2; J: TRBJ2-7
DNA: TGTGCCAGCACCCGACTCATGAACACTGAAGCTTTCTTT; CDR3: CASTRLMNTEAFF; V: TRBV28; length: 13; size: .; D: .; J: TRBJ1-1
DNA: TGCAGCGTTGAGACAGGGGCTGGCCAAGAGACCCAGTACTTC; CDR3: CSVETGAGQETQYF; V: TRBV29-1; length: 14; size: .; D: TRBD1; J: TRBJ2-5
DNA: TGCAGCGCCCGGGTTGTTAACGAAGCTTTCTTT; CDR3: CSARVVNEAFF; V: TRBV29-1; length: 11; size: .; D: .; J: TRBJ1-1